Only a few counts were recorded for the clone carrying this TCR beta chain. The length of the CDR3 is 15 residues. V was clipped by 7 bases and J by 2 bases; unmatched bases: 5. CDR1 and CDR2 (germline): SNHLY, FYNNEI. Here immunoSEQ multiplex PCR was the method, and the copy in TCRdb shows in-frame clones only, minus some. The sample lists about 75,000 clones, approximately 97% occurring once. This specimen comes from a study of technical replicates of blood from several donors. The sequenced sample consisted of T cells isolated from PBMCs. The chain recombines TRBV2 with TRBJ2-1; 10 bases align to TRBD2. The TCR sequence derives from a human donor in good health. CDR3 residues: CASKASGSPYNEQFF. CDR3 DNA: TGTGCCAGCAAAGCTAGCGGGAGCCCCTACAATGAGCAGTTCTTC.